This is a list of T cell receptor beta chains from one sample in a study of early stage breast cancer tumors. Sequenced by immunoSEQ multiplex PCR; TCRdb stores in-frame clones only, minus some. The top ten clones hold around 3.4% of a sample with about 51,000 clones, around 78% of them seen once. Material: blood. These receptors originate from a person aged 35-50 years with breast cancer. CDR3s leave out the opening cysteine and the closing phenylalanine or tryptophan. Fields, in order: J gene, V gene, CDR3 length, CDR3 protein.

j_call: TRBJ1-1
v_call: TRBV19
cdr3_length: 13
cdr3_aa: ASSLRQGRVAEAF

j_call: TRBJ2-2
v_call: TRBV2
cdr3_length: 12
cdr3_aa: ASRSSGATGELF

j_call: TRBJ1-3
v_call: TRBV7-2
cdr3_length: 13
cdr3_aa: ASSLSGNSGNTIY

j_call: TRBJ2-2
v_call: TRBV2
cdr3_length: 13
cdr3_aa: ASSGQGSNTGELF

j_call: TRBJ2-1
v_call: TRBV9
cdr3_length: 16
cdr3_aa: ASEPGLAGGGSYNEQF

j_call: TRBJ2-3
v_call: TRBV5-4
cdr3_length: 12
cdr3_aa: ASRRTGGTDTQY

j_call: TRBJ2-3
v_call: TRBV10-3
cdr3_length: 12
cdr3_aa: AITATSRTDTQY

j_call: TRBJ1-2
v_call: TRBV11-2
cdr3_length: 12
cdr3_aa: ASSPLPGNYGYT

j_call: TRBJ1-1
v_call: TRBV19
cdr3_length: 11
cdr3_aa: ASSKSMNTEAF

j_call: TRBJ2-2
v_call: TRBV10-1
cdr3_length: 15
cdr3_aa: ASSEGSGTWSTGELF

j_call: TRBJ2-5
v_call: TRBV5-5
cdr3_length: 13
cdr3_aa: ASSLVGGLQETQY

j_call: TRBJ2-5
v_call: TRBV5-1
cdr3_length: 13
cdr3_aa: ASSLIGGQVHPQY

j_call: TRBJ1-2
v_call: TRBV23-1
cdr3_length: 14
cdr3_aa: ASISPRAGGVYGYT

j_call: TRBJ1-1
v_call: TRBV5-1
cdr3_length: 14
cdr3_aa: ASSFGRGQGGTEAF

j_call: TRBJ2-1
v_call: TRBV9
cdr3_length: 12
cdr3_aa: ASSAGLAGGQQF

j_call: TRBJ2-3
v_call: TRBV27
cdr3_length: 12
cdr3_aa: ASSLWASTDTQY

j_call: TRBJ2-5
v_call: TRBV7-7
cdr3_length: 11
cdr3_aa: ASSLGQQETQY

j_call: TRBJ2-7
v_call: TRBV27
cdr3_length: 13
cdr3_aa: ASSLSGTGGYEQY

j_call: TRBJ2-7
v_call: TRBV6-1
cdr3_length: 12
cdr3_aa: ASSWTSQGYEQY

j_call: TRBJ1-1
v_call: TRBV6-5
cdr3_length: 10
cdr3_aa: ASNSVNTEAF

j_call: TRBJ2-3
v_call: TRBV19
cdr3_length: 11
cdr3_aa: ASSIRNTDTQY

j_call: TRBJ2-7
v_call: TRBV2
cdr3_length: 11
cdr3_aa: ASSERLAGEQY

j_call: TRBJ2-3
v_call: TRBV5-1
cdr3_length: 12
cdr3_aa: ASSLGTKTDTQY

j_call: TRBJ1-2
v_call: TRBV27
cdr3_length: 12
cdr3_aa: ASSPGTGEYGYT

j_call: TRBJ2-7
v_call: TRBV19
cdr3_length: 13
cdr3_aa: AAGTSGSSRGEQY

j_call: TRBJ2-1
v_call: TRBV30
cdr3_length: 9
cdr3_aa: AWSRSDEQF

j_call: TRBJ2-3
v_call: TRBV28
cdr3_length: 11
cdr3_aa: ASSLPGTDTQY

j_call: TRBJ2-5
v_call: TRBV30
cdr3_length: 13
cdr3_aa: AWGVGTGLSETQY

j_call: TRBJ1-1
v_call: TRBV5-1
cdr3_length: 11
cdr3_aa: ASSLGGTTEAF

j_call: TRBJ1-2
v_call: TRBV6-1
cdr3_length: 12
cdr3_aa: ASMRQASTYGYT

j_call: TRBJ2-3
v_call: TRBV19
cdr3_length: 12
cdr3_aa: ASSKGLATDTQY

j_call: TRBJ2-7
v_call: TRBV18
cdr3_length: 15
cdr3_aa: ASSGGLAGAWGYEQY

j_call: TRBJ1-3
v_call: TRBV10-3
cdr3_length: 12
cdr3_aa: AISQGTLGNTIY

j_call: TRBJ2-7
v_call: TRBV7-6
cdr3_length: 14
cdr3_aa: ASSSANGLASYEQY

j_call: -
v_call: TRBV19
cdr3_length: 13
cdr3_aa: ASSRGLAGGYEQY

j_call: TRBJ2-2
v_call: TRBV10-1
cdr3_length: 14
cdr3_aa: ASSDSTDANTGELF

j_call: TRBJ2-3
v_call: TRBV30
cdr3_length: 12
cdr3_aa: AWSVSGRGDTQY

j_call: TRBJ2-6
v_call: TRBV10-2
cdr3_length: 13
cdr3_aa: ASSDGDSGANVLT

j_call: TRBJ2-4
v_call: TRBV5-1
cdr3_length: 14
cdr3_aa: ASSLEVGGSVNIQY

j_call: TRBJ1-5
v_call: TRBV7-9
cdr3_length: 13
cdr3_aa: ASSLEGRFNQPQH

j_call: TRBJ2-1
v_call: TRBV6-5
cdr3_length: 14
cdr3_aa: ASSSLELVSSNEQF

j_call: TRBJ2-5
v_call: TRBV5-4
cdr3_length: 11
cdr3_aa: ASSLTFQETQY

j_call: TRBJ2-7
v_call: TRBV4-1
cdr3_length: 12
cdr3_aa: ASSQGTSAYEQY

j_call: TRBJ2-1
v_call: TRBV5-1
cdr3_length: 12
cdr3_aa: ASSLETGTNEQF

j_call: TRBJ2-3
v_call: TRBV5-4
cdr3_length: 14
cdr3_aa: ASTPRLAGLSDTQY

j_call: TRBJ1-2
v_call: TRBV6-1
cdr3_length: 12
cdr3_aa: ASSEGGASYGYT

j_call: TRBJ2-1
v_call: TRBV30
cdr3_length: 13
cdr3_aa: AWSETGGLFNEQF

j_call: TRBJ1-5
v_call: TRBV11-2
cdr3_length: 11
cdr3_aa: ASSLGYHQPQH

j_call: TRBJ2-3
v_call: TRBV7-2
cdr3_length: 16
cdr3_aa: ASSLASSGGPSADTQY